The 22 T cell receptor beta chains given below trace back to one sample, sequenced in a study of identical twins. TCRdb called the 5' RACE reads again in MiXCR, with one record for every CDR3 protein. The table records some 1,600,000 distinct CDR3 sequences, roughly 35% of them present only once. Sequenced: cord blood. These receptors were taken from a newborn girl in good health.

This clonotype has a handful of counts. The V and J genes are TRBV10-2 and TRBJ2-7, with 7 bases lining up with TRBD2. Germline CDR1 WSHSY, CDR2 SAAADI. Trimming cost V 2 bases and J 4 bases; bases outside gene matches: 2. The CDR3 totals 13 residues. In DNA, the CDR3 is TGCGCCAGCAGTGAGCGGGAGGCATACGAGCAGTACTTC. Translated: CASSEREAYEQYF.

The chain recombines TRBV6-5 with TRBJ2-2, with D unresolved. CDR1 is MNHEY and CDR2 is SVGAGI in the germline V gene. The CDR3 length is 13 residues. V was trimmed by 2 bases and J by 5 bases, leaving 6 bases between them. CDR3 sequence reads: CASSYQRTGELFF. For the CDR3, the DNA is TGTGCCAGCAGTTACCAAAGGACCGGGGAGCTGTTTTTT.

Concerning this clonotype: One end of the junction is discordant with germline, which a read error may explain. The chain's CDR3 is CASSGTWGPYNEQFF. For the CDR3, the DNA is TGCGCCAGCAGCGGGACTTGGGGTCCGTACAATGAGCAGTTCTTC. V is TRBV2 and J is TRBJ2-1; 7 bases align to TRBD2. The CDR3 consists of 15 residues. Looked up from germline, CDR1 is SNHLY and CDR2 is FYNNEI.

In its sample, this clonotype was seen a few times. The chain recombines TRBV7-2 with TRBJ2-3, with 11 bases fitting TRBD2. V lost 1 base, J lost 2 bases, and 5 bases stayed unmatched. This CDR3 is 17 amino acids long. From germline, CDR1 is SGHTA and CDR2 FQGNSA. The chain's CDR3 is CASSLVTGLAVTDTQYF. The CDR3 coding sequence is TGTGCCAGCAGCTTAGTAACGGGACTAGCGGTCACAGATACGCAGTATTTT.

This clonotype showed up many times. This chain uses TRBV10-3 with TRBJ1-2; 7 nucleotides match TRBD1. Unmatched junction bases numbered 5, after V lost 2 bases and J lost 2 bases. The length of the CDR3 is 15 residues. CDR1 ENHRY and CDR2 SYGVKD come from the germline V gene. DNA of the CDR3: TGTGCCATCAGTGAGCCCCGGGACAGCAACTATGGCTACACCTTC. Translation: CAISEPRDSNYGYTF.

The chain recombines TRBV24-1 with TRBJ1-6; 9 nucleotides match TRBD1. The CDR3 has 16 amino acids. V was clipped by 1 base and J by 7 bases; unmatched bases: 4. Germline CDR1 is KGHDR and CDR2 is SFDVKD. CDR3 residues: CATSDLGQGRNSPLHF. CDR3 in DNA: TGTGCCACCAGTGATTTAGGACAGGGGAGGAATTCACCCCTCCACTTT.

The V call is TRBV20-1, the J call TRBJ1-1; D unresolved. The CDR3 sequence is 14 residues long. Trimming stripped 0 bases from V and 5 bases from J, with 13 bases between. Per germline, CDR1 DFQATT and CDR2 SNEGSKA (reference sequence). The CDR3 region has the DNA TGCAGTGCTAGAGAAAAGCCAGAGAGGACTGAAGCTTTCTTT. The encoded protein is CSAREKPERTEAFF.

The chain has TRBV5-1 and TRBJ2-7, with 12 bases matching TRBD2. The V and J ends lost 3 bases and 7 bases, in that order; junction bases with no gene match: 17. Germline V gene data show CDR1 as SGHRS and CDR2 as YFSETQ. The CDR3 is made up of 18 amino acids. CDR3 DNA sequence: TGCGCCAGCAGCTCACTAGCGGGGGGTCCCACGGCCTACAATGAGCAGTACTTC. This gives the protein CASSSLAGGPTAYNEQYF.

This clonotype was recorded at least ten times. The germline gene is not matched at one end of the junction; a read error may be the cause. J is TRBJ1-2 and V is TRBV5-1, with D unresolved. CDR3 length equals 13 residues. Germline lookup yields CDR1 SGHRS and CDR2 YFSETQ. For the CDR3, the DNA is TGTGCCAGCAGTCTCGGATCCTCCTATGGCTACACCTTC. Amino acid sequence: CASSLGSSYGYTF.

This clonotype was observed a handful of times. The CDR3 loop is CASSLVGTGGLDTQYF. CDR3 DNA sequence: TGTGCCAGCAGCTTAGTGGGGACAGGGGGCTTGGATACGCAGTATTTT. The gene calls are TRBV7-2 and TRBJ2-3; TRBD1 matches at 12 bases. Germline V lookup: CDR1 SGHTA, CDR2 FQGNSA. The CDR3 extends over 16 amino acids. V gave up 1 base and J gave up 6 bases; unmatched junction bases: 5.

For the CDR3, the DNA is TGTGCCACCAGCAGAGACCCCGCTAGGTTTGGGAATGAGCAGTACTTC. Translation: CATSRDPARFGNEQYF. V is TRBV15 and J is TRBJ2-7, with D unclear. The germline V gene has CDR1 LNHNV and CDR2 YYDKDF (reference sequence). The length of the CDR3 is 16 residues. V was pared by 0 bases and J by 7 bases, with 19 bases between.

The table lists this clonotype with many counts. The chain carries TRBV11-2 and TRBJ1-2, with D hard to call. Germline V gene lookup returns CDR1 SGHAT and CDR2 FQNNGV. V was cut by 3 bases and J by 2 bases, with 7 bases left in between. CDR3 size: 13 residues. CDR3 loop: CASSLSVNYGYTF. DNA of the CDR3: TGTGCCAGCAGCTTGTCGGTAAACTATGGCTACACCTTC.

The chain couples TRBV28 to TRBJ1-2; D is unresolved. The V end lost 7 bases, the J end lost 4 bases, and 10 bases lay between the germline ends. CDR3 length: 12 residues. Germline values: CDR1 MDHEN, CDR2 SYDVKM. The CDR3 region is CASNFEGYGYTF. The DNA for the CDR3 is TGTGCCAGCAATTTTGAAGGCTATGGCTACACCTTC.

This clonotype turned up a few times. The V call is TRBV6-4, the J call TRBJ1-2; D may be TRBD1 (5 bases). The CDR3 sequence is 14 residues long. Germline CDR1 reads MRHNA; CDR2 reads SNTAGT. The V end was cut by 0 bases, the J end by 4 bases, with 9 bases between. The CDR3 here is CASSDSGASYGYTF. For the CDR3, the DNA is TGTGCCAGCAGTGACTCAGGGGCTTCCTATGGCTACACCTTC.

V gene TRBV20-1 combines with J gene TRBJ1-2, with D perhaps matching TRBD1 (6 bases). Trimming pared 3 bases from V and 5 bases from J, leaving 16 bases between. Germline lookup yields CDR1 DFQATT and CDR2 SNEGSKA (reference sequence). The CDR3 length is 14 residues. CDR3 region: CSASPSTGIYGYTF. The DNA for the CDR3 is TGCAGTGCTAGTCCGTCTACAGGGATATATGGCTACACCTTC.

This clonotype was counted between two and nine times. V gene TRBV14 combines with J gene TRBJ2-6; D is ambiguous. V lost 1 base to trimming and J lost 0 bases, with 10 bases between them. The CDR3 length is 17 residues. The V gene's germline CDR1 is SGHDN and CDR2 FVKESK. The CDR3, as DNA: TGTGCCAGCAGCCAAGTCAGCAGGAGCTCTGGGGCCAACGTCCTGACTTTC. Protein product: CASSQVSRSSGANVLTF.

The CDR3: CASSEGYRVGEAFF. The DNA of the CDR3 is TGTGCCAGCAGTGAAGGCTACAGGGTCGGTGAAGCTTTCTTT. The genes are TRBV25-1 and TRBJ1-1, with a tentative D call TRBD1 (6 bases). The CDR3 has 14 residues. The V end lost 2 bases, the J end lost 7 bases, and 14 bases lay between the germline ends. CDR1 and CDR2 (germline): MGHDK, SYGVNS.

In the case of this clonotype: It may be a read error: a sequence one base away is much more abundant. The chain carries TRBV4-2 and TRBJ1-2; TRBD1 matches at 8 bases. V dropped 6 bases and J dropped 4; count of bases not matched to a gene: 4. Germline loops: CDR1 LGHNA, CDR2 YNFKEQ. The CDR3 runs 13 residues. DNA of the CDR3: TGTGCCAGCAGTGATCAGGGGGCCTATGGCTACACCTTC. Residues: CASSDQGAYGYTF.

This clonotype has a handful of counts. V and J are TRBV25-1 and TRBJ2-1; tentatively, D is TRBD2 (6 bases). Trimming left V 7 bases short and J 11 bases short, with 15 bases between. Germline values: CDR1 MGHDK, CDR2 SYGVNS. This CDR3 has 12 amino acids. The CDR3 nucleotides read TGTGCCAGCACTAATACGGGAGATCAGCAGTTCTTC. Its translation is CASTNTGDQQFF.

The V and J genes are TRBV7-9 and TRBJ2-3; TRBD2 matches at 10 bases. Germline trimming cut 5 bases from V and 5 bases from J; bases unmatched to any gene: 7. This CDR3 is built from 15 residues. CDR1 and CDR2 from the germline V gene are SEHNR and FQNEAQ (reference sequence). The DNA of the CDR3 is TGTGCCAGCAGCCCTAGCGGGAGCTTTGGAGATACGCAGTATTTT. It is translated as CASSPSGSFGDTQYF.

A few counts support this clonotype. This chain joins TRBV6-1 and TRBJ2-5, with D unresolved. The CDR3 is 17 amino acids. In germline, CDR1 is MNHNS, CDR2 SASEGT. With 2 bases removed from V and 2 bases from J, the gap between germline ends came to 18 bases. CDR3 coding DNA: TGTGCCAGCAGTGAACATCTACGCGGAAACGGGCAAGAGACCCAGTACTTC. Translated: CASSEHLRGNGQETQYF.

This clonotype showed up just a few times. The chain links TRBV13 to TRBJ1-1, with D unclear. CDR3 length: 13 residues. V was trimmed by 2 bases and J by 2 bases, leaving 6 bases between them. Germline V CDR1 and CDR2: PRHDT, FYEKMQ (reference sequence). CDR3 amino acids: CASSLWLNTEAFF. The CDR3 DNA follows: TGTGCCAGCAGCTTATGGCTAAACACTGAAGCTTTCTTT.